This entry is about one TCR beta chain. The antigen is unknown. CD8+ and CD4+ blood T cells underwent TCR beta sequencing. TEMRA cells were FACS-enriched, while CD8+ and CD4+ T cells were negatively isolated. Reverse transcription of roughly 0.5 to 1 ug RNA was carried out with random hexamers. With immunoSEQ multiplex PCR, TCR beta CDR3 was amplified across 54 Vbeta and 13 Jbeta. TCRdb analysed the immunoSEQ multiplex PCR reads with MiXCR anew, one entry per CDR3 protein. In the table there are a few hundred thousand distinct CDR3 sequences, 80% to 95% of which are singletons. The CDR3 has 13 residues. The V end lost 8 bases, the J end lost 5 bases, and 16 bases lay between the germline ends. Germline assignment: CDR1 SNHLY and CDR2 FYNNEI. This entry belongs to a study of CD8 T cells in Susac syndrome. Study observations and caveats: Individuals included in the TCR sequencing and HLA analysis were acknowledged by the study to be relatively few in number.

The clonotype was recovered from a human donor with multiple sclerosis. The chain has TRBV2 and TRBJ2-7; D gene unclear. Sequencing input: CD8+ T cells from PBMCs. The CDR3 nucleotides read TGTGCCAGCTTACACATCGGCGCCGACGAGCAGTACTTC. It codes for CASLHIGADEQYF. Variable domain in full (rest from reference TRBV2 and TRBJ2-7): EPEVTQTPSHQVTQMGQEVILRCVPISNHLYFYWYRQILGQKVEFLVSFYNNEISEKSEIFDDQFSVERPDGSNFTLKIRSTKLEDSAMYFCASLHIGADEQYFGPGTRLTVT.